A single T cell receptor (beta chain) is shown here with its context. CDR3 and TCR beta VDJ profiling relied on a genomic DNA template. TCRdb reprocessed the reads via MiXCR and lists one record per CDR3 protein. The table shows 300,000 or so distinct CDR3 sequences, with 56% occurring only once. Between the trimmed V and J ends, which lost 4 bases and 4 bases, there was a span of 13 bases. Germline CDR1 reads DFQATT; CDR2 reads SNEGSKA (reference sequence). This CDR3 spans 13 amino acids. This entry is derived from a study of CD8+CD57+ T cells in acquired aplastic anemia. The wider study: Recorded DNA amounts for sorted CD4+ and CD8+ cells had an average of approximately 2.9 ug.

The source is a human donor with severe aplastic anemia or a healthy control (not recorded which). J is TRBJ1-2 and V is TRBV20-1; D not resolved. The specimen was sorted CD4+, CD8+, or CD8+CD57+ T cells (not recorded which) from PBMCs. The CDR3 reads CSAISGSSYGYTF. As DNA, the CDR3 is TGCAGTGCTATAAGCGGATCCTCCTATGGCTACACCTTC.